The 28 T cell receptor beta chains listed next were all sequenced from one sample in a study of regulatory T cells in long-lasting Graves disease (dated by TCRdb to the early 2020s). Library creation used multiplex PCR. Sequenced on an Illumina HiSeq 4000. TCR beta libraries were built with iRepertoire HTBI primers and Arm-PCR amplification of CDR3 regions. Through fastp at Q25 and MiXCR, TCRdb rebuilt clones from the public reads, retaining in-frame beta chains. One record per CDR3 amino acid sequence lists the most common genes and DNA. The sample contains a few hundred thousand distinct CDR3 sequences, 20% of them found a single time. The top ten clonotypes cover about 15% of the sample. The sample's time point label, in plain terms: newly diagnosed GD, antithyroid drugs for less than 3 months. For both TCR sequencing and RNA sequencing, RNA was extracted from PBMCs using TRIzol. Source: peripheral blood mononuclear cells (PBMCs), taken at new diagnosis, from a patient treated with antithyroid drugs. Receptors were obtained from a female donor with Graves disease.

This clonotype has just a few counts. The chain recombines TRBV10-3 with TRBJ2-7, with TRBD1 identical over 10 bases. With 6 bases clipped from V and 4 bases from J, the junction kept 12 bases outside the gene matches. This CDR3 has 16 residues. Germline V lookup: CDR1 ENHRY, CDR2 SYGVKD. In DNA, the CDR3 is TGTGCCATCAGGGGGACCGGGACAGGGGACCTATACGAGCAGTACTTC. Its translation is CAIRGTGTGDLYEQYF.

The CDR3 loop is CASAGGRVTDTQYF. The CDR3 nucleotides read TGTGCCAGTGCGGGGGGGCGGGTCACAGATACGCAGTATTTT. The chain combines TRBV25-1 with TRBJ2-3, with TRBD2 matching over 9 bases. The CDR3 consists of 14 residues. The germline gives CDR1 MGHDK, CDR2 SYGVNS. V was pared by 9 bases and J by 2 bases, with 6 bases of the junction left unmatched.

Concerning this clonotype itself: A read error is the likely source, as a far larger clone sits one nucleotide away. This chain connects TRBV6-1 to TRBJ2-5; 7 nucleotides match TRBD2. Germline V gives CDR1 MNHNS, CDR2 SASEGT. The V and J ends lost 2 bases and 5 bases, in that order; junction bases with no gene match: 11. The CDR3 extends over 16 amino acids. CDR3 amino acids: CASSESLAVAAETQYF. The CDR3 DNA sequence: TGTGCCAGCAGTGAATCTCTAGCGGTGGCCGCGGAGACCCAGTACTTC.

This clonotype has ten or more counts. V and J are TRBV20-1 and TRBJ1-5, with a tentative D call TRBD1 (5 bases). This CDR3 has 16 residues. Looked up from germline, CDR1 is DFQATT and CDR2 is SNEGSKA (reference sequence). Trimming stripped 6 bases from V and 0 bases from J, with 18 bases between. CDR3 in DNA: TGCAGTGCCAGGGAGTTGGGTTTTGGTAGCAATCAGCCCCAGCATTTT. It translates to CSARELGFGSNQPQHF.

This rearrangement joins TRBV6-2 or TRBV6-3 to TRBJ1-1; D is ambiguous. V was trimmed by 5 bases and J by 1 base, leaving 11 bases between them. The CDR3 sequence is 14 residues long. The germline gives CDR1 MNHEY, CDR2 SVGEGT. The CDR3 bases are TGTGCCAGCAGTGAGTTCGGTGAGAACACTGAAGCTTTCTTT. Its protein product is CASSEFGENTEAFF.

There are many counts of this clonotype. CDR3 nucleotides: TGTGCCAGTAGTATCGGGAGCTCCTACGAGCAGTACTTC. Translating it yields CASSIGSSYEQYF. V usage is TRBV19 and J usage is TRBJ2-7; D might be TRBD2 (6 bases). CDR1 and CDR2 from the germline V gene are LNHDA and SQIVND (reference sequence). V was cut by 3 bases and J by 0 bases, with 6 bases left in between. The CDR3 contains 13 residues.

This clonotype was found many times. This sequence joins TRBV6-9 and TRBJ2-3, with D maybe TRBD1 (6 bases). Germline values: CDR1 MNHGY, CDR2 SVAAGI. The CDR3 consists of 16 residues. The germline V and J ends were trimmed by 4 bases and 5 bases, with 19 bases remaining between them. CDR3 amino acids: CASSFGQGPLQDTQYF. The CDR3 DNA follows: TGTGCCAGCAGTTTCGGGCAGGGGCCGCTTCAAGATACGCAGTATTTT.

This clonotype was picked up one time. The chain joins TRBV29-1 to TRBJ2-1; D not resolved. The J call may be faulty, since TRBJ2-5 better matches the DNA end. Germline CDR1 reads SQVTM; CDR2 reads ANQGSEA. CDR3 length equals 11 residues. CDR3: CSVQEKETQYF. The CDR3, as DNA: TGCAGCGTTCAGGAAAAAGAGACCCAGTACTTC.

This clonotype was counted ten times or more. The V and J genes are TRBV7-2 and TRBJ1-4; TRBD1 might be the D (6 bases). The CDR3 extends over 15 amino acids. Trimming removed 5 bases from V and 0 bases from J, with 10 bases in between. CDR1 and CDR2 (germline): SGHTA, FQGNSA. The CDR3 loop reads CASSATGTTNEKLFF. CDR3 coding DNA: TGTGCCAGCAGCGCAACAGGGACAACTAATGAAAAACTGTTTTTT.

To note about this clonotype: One base separates it from a far larger clone, so it is likely a read error. This chain connects TRBV12-3 or TRBV12-4 to TRBJ2-1; TRBD1 aligns across 7 bases. Germline trimming cut 5 bases from V and 10 bases from J; bases unmatched to any gene: 11. The length of the CDR3 is 14 residues. The CDR3 DNA reads as TGTGCCAGCAGTCCCGGGACAGCCACCTACGAGCAGTTCTTC. It codes for CASSPGTATYEQFF.

This clonotype was observed at least ten times. CDR3 bases: TGTGCCAGCAGCTGGGACCGCGGCTATGGCTACACCTTC. Protein sequence: CASSWDRGYGYTF. The V and J genes are TRBV5-6 and TRBJ1-2; maybe TRBD1 (5 bases). Trimming took 3 bases from V and 4 from J, leaving 10 bases between them. Germline CDR1 and CDR2: SGHDT and YYEEEE. This CDR3 comprises 13 residues. Filled out from reference TRBV5-6 and TRBJ1-2, the complete variable domain reads DAGVTQSPTHLIKTRGQQVTLRCSPKSGHDTVSWYQQALGQGPQFIFQYYEEEERQRGNFPDRFSGHQFPNYSSELNVNALLLGDSALYLCASSWDRGYGYTFGSGTRLTVV.

This clonotype was seen ten or more times. The rearrangement links TRBV24-1 to TRBJ2-7, with TRBD1 identical over 7 bases. Germline V lookup: CDR1 KGHDR, CDR2 SFDVKD. The J segment lost 3 bases and the V segment lost 5 bases, leaving 15 bases of the junction unmatched. CDR3 length equals 17 residues. The CDR3 nucleotides read TGTGCCACCAGTGTTGGGACAGCCTCTTCGGGGAACTACGAGCAGTACTTC. Residues: CATSVGTASSGNYEQYF.

The chain is built from TRBV4-1 and TRBJ2-1, with D perhaps being TRBD1 or TRBD2 (7 bases each). V was cut by 8 bases and J by 1 base, with 15 bases left in between. Germline lookup yields CDR1 MGHRA and CDR2 YSYEKL. This CDR3 is built from 15 residues. The CDR3 loop reads CASCFQGGSYNEQFF. The DNA of the CDR3 is TGCGCCAGCTGTTTCCAGGGGGGGTCCTACAATGAGCAGTTCTTC.

Remarks on this clonotype: This may stem from a read error, because a much larger clone lies one nucleotide away. The CDR3 protein is CAGSPETEELFF. The CDR3 DNA sequence: TGTGCCGGCTCACCGGAAACCGAGGAGCTGTTTTTT. This chain uses TRBV18 with TRBJ2-2; D not certain. CDR3 size: 12 residues. Germline V gene lookup returns CDR1 KGHSH and CDR2 LQKENI.

The chain employs TRBV20-1 and TRBJ2-1; 9 positions agree with TRBD2. Trimming took 4 bases from V and 6 from J; bases not matched to a gene: 10. The V gene's germline CDR1 is DFQATT and CDR2 SNEGSKA (reference sequence). This CDR3 has 15 residues. The CDR3 is CSATPGREGTNEQFF. The CDR3, as DNA: TGCAGTGCTACCCCGGGGCGGGAGGGAACCAATGAGCAGTTCTTC.

Note on this clonotype: This sequence may be a read error, since a much larger clone differs from it by one base. The V and J genes are TRBV29-1 and TRBJ2-3, with D unclear. The DNA end is more similar to TRBJ2-5, so the J call may be wrong. The germline gives CDR1 SQVTM, CDR2 ANQGSEA. The CDR3 runs to 13 residues. CDR3 sequence (DNA): TGCAGCGTTGTAATGGCGCTTGGGGAGACCCAGTACTTC. Its protein product is CSVVMALGETQYF.

At least ten counts were recorded for this clonotype. This chain uses TRBV2 with TRBJ1-4, with D possibly TRBD1 on 5 matching bases. This CDR3 is 13 amino acids long. Germline CDR1 is SNHLY and CDR2 is FYNNEI. V was clipped by 7 bases and J by 7 bases, with 13 bases between them. This CDR3 is CASNAGQFEKLFF. The CDR3 DNA reads TGTGCCAGCAACGCTGGACAATTTGAAAAACTGTTTTTT.

The chain's CDR3 is CASSYSRGARTDTQYF. The DNA for the CDR3 is TGTGCCAGCAGTTATTCTCGGGGAGCGAGGACAGATACGCAGTATTTT. The chain is built from TRBV6-2 or TRBV6-3 and TRBJ2-3; maybe TRBD2 (5 bases). The V gene's germline CDR1 is MNHEY and CDR2 SVGEGT. Trimming removed 3 bases at V and 3 bases at J, with 16 bases between. This CDR3 has 16 residues.

This clonotype came up many times. The rearrangement joins TRBV18 to TRBJ1-1; a possible D gene is TRBD1 (6 bases). Deletions cut 3 bases from V and 4 bases from J, with 9 bases between. The germline V gene has CDR1 KGHSH and CDR2 LQKENI. CDR3 length: 13 residues. CDR3 DNA: TGTGCCAGCTCACCTGACAGGAGCACTGAAGCTTTCTTT. This translates into CASSPDRSTEAFF.

With regard to this clonotype: This may stem from a read error, because a much larger clone lies one nucleotide away. The V gene is TRBV6-1, the J gene TRBJ2-3; D may be TRBD2 (6 bases). CDR1 and CDR2 from the germline V gene are MNHNS and SASEGT. This CDR3 is 17 amino acids long. CDR3 in DNA: TGTGCCAGCCTGAGTCGTCGATTAGCGGCGGGCACAGATACGCGGTATTTT. It yields the protein CASLSRRLAAGTDTRYF.

This clonotype was seen ten or more times. V and J are TRBV6-1 and TRBJ1-3, with TRBD1 as a possible D gene (6 bases). Between the trimmed V and J ends, which lost 6 bases and 3 bases, there was a span of 12 bases. Germline CDR1 and CDR2: MNHNS and SASEGT. The CDR3 has 14 residues. CDR3 region: CASRLTGNGNTIYF. CDR3 in DNA: TGTGCCAGCAGGCTTACAGGGAATGGAAACACCATATATTTT.

This clonotype was picked up many times. The rearrangement joins TRBV5-4 to TRBJ2-2; TRBD2 matches at 8 bases. CDR1 and CDR2 (germline): SGHNT, YYREEE (reference sequence). Unmatched junction bases numbered 9, after V lost 3 bases and J lost 5 bases. This CDR3 is 16 amino acids long. The CDR3 coding sequence is TGTGCCAGCAGCTGGGGGCTAGCGGGTACAACCGGGGAGCTGTTTTTT. This sequence encodes CASSWGLAGTTGELFF. Supplemented by reference TRBV5-4 and TRBJ2-2, the full variable domain reads ETGVTQSPTHLIKTRGQQVTLRCSSQSGHNTVSWYQQALGQGPQFIFQYYREEENGRGNFPPRFSGLQFPNYSSELNVNALELDDSALYLCASSWGLAGTTGELFFGEGSRLTVL.

This clonotype has just a few counts. As DNA, the CDR3 is TGTGCCAGCAGCCGGGTCGAGGCCGAGCAGTACTTC. Its protein is CASSRVEAEQYF. This chain connects TRBV6-1 to TRBJ2-7; no firm D call. The CDR3 is made up of 12 amino acids. The V end lost 6 bases, the J end lost 6 bases, and 12 bases lay between the germline ends. Germline V CDR1 and CDR2: MNHNS, SASEGT.

The table lists this clonotype with many counts. The rearrangement uses TRBV5-1 and TRBJ1-2; D ambiguous. Trimming stripped 4 bases from V and 7 bases from J, with 20 bases between. Per germline, CDR1 SGHRS and CDR2 YFSETQ. The CDR3 runs to 15 residues. Written as DNA, the CDR3 is TGCGCCAGCAGCAAGAGGACGGATCGTACGGGTGGCTACACCTTC. Translating gives CASSKRTDRTGGYTF.

V gene TRBV7-2 combines with J gene TRBJ2-7, with D possibly matching TRBD2 (5 bases). Per germline, CDR1 SGHTA and CDR2 FQGNSA. The CDR3 length is 20 residues. Trimming pared 7 bases from V and 3 bases from J, leaving 34 bases between. The CDR3 region is CASTDPGGFGGLTTSYEQYF. DNA of the CDR3: TGTGCCAGCACCGACCCTGGAGGTTTTGGCGGGCTGACGACCAGCTACGAGCAGTACTTC.

DNA for the CDR3: TGCAGTGCTTACCCTCATGGGGGCCGTTATGAGGCCCAGTACTTC. Translating it yields CSAYPHGGRYEAQYF. The chain combines TRBV20-1 with TRBJ2-5; a possible D gene is TRBD1 (6 bases). The ends were cut back, 5 bases at V and 9 bases at J, with 25 bases in the middle. The CDR3 totals 15 residues. Germline lookup yields CDR1 DFQATT and CDR2 SNEGSKA (reference sequence).

This clonotype came up many times. V gene TRBV20-1 combines with J gene TRBJ1-1; D unclear. There are 13 residues in the CDR3. CDR1 DFQATT and CDR2 SNEGSKA come from the germline V gene (reference sequence). The germline V and J ends were trimmed by 3 bases and 1 base, with 9 bases remaining between them. For the CDR3, the DNA is TGCAGTGCTAGCCGGCAGACGAACACTGAAGCTTTCTTT. Amino acid sequence: CSASRQTNTEAFF.

This clonotype has a count of ten or more. The gene calls are TRBV9 and TRBJ2-1; D gene ambiguous. CDR3 length: 13 amino acids. V was shortened by 3 bases and J by 1 base, with 5 bases between the two germline ends. Germline CDR1 is SGDLS and CDR2 is YYNGEE. The CDR3 loop is CASSALSYNEQFF. The CDR3 nucleotides read TGTGCCAGCAGCGCTCTTTCCTACAATGAGCAGTTCTTC.